This T cell receptor beta chain derives from a study of cytomegalovirus exposure and HLA in healthy donors. A multiplex PCR was run with 60 Vbeta primers and 13 Jbeta primers. Assay: immunoSEQ multiplex PCR; the TCRdb copy retains only in-frame clones and omits some. The table includes approximately 150,000 clones, approximately 71% detected once. Regarding this clone: What it binds is not known.

CDR1 SNHLY and CDR2 FYNNEI come from the germline V gene. The CDR3 has 15 amino acids. Trimming shortened V by 3 bases and J by 6 bases, and 17 bases separated the two germline ends. Points from the study as a whole: In a later analysis, HLA-C alleles had the fewest associated TCRs, DRB1 alleles the most.

The source is a woman aged 55 to 70 in good health and CMV-seronegative. Material for sequencing was PBMCs. The V call is TRBV2, the J call TRBJ1-2; D unclear. CDR3 nucleotides: TGTGCCAGCAGTGACGGTCACCTCTTCGGGAATGGCTACACCTTC. Translation: CASSDGHLFGNGYTF.